This T cell receptor beta chain came from a study of T cell repertoires in cytomegalovirus infection. The overall study: TCR beta signatures that were public indicated CMV infection and matching HLA type.

V lost 0 bases and J lost 1, with 11 bases in between. This CDR3 has 16 residues. CDR1 and CDR2 from the germline V gene are SGHDN and FVKESK. This clonotype was counted a few times. The antigen is undetermined. Study conclusions and caveats: HLA-C-restricted CMV-specific TCR beta clonotypes prevailed in the ex vivo response. CMV carriers with the relevant HLA were identified by cumulative public TCR beta family frequency.

TCRdb re-called the reads through MiXCR, storing one row per CDR3 protein. The sample includes 630,000 or so distinct CDR3 sequences, around 24% of them seen just once. The V call is TRBV14, the J call TRBJ2-3; TRBD1 is a possible D gene (5 bases). This TCR was recovered from a human donor in good health (CMV status not recorded). Some clones in this sample may be carry-over from other donors' samples. The sample comprised CD8+ T cells from PBMCs. CDR3 DNA: TGTGCCAGCAGCCAAGAATTTGAAGGGGGCACAGATACGCAGTATTTT. It is translated as CASSQEFEGGTDTQYF.